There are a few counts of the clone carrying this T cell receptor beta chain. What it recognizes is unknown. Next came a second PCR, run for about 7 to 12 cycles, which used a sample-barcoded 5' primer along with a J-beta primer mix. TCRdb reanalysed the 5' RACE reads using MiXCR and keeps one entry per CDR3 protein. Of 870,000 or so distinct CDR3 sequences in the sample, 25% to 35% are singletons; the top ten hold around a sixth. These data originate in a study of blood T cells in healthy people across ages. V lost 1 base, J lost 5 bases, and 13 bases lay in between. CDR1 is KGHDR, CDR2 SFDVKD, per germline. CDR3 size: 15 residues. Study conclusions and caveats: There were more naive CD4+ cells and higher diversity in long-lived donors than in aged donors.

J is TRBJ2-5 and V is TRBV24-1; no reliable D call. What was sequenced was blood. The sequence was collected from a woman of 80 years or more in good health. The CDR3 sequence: CATSDFSSVSETQYF. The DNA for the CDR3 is TGTGCCACCAGTGATTTTTCCTCCGTAAGCGAGACCCAGTACTTC.